This T cell receptor (beta chain) was sequenced for a study of blood T cell repertoires in COVID-19. Looking at the study overall: The United States, Italy and Spain were the sources of the acute and convalescent COVID-19 samples. T cells, B-cell-depleted T cells, or PBMCs supplied cDNA or gDNA.

Concerning this clone: Germline and junction disagree at one end, which may indicate a read error.

Original processing methods: Estimation of nucleated cell counts was performed using reference gene primer amplification. Assay: immunoSEQ multiplex PCR; the TCRdb copy retains only in-frame clones and omits some. V and J calls and clone size come straight from that table; D and trimming were deduced from the DNA. The repertoire consists of just over 95,000 clones, with 75% to 85% occurring once and the leading ten covering roughly 4%. This CDR3 has 15 residues. Looked up from germline, CDR1 is SGHVS and CDR2 is FQNEAQ. This receptor was obtained from a man aged 55 to 70 with acute or convalescent COVID-19. The chain links TRBV7-8 to TRBJ1-5, with D maybe TRBD1 (5 bases). The sequencing sample was made of peripheral blood. The CDR3 reads CASSLADTFNRPQHF. For the CDR3, the DNA is TGTGCCAGCAGCTTAGCGGACACCTTTAATCGGCCCCAGCATTTT. The full variable domain, in which reference TRBV7-8 and TRBJ1-5 provide the parts outside the CDR3, is GAGVSQSPRYKVAKRGQDVALRCDPISGHVSLFWYQQALGQGPEFLTYFQNEAQLDKSGLPSDRFFAERPEGSVSTLKIQRTQQEDSAVYLCASSLADTFNRPQHFGDGTRLSIL.